This is a list of T cell receptor beta chains from one sample in a study of blood T cell repertoires in COVID-19. Clones were sequenced by immunoSEQ multiplex PCR, and TCRdb holds only the in-frame ones, with some missing. The table has some 110,000 clones, approximately 85% seen once; the top ten hold around 4%. Sequencing was performed on peripheral blood. The receptors derive from a man aged 45-60 years with acute or convalescent COVID-19. Both conserved end residues are part of each CDR3. D genes are given only for firm matches. Clone size is not always given. Where it is, it says once, few, many or a class for expanded clones.

j_call	v_call	clone_size	d_call	cdr3_nt	cdr3_aa
TRBJ2-3	TRBV12-5	-	-	TGTGCTAGTGGTTCCATCGCGGCCAGGGGCGCAGATACGCAGTATTTT	CASGSIAARGADTQYF
TRBJ2-1	TRBV10-3	few	TRBD2	TGTGCCATCACTCCGACTAGCGGGGGGTCCCTCAATGAGCAGTTCTTC	CAITPTSGGSLNEQFF
TRBJ1-3	TRBV5-5	-	TRBD1	TGTGCCAGCAGCTCCCGGACGACAGGGCGCTCTGGAAACACCATATATTTT	CASSSRTTGRSGNTIYF
TRBJ2-1	TRBV27	-	TRBD1	TGTGCCAGCAGTTTAACAGGGGTTGGCAATGAGCAGTTCTTC	CASSLTGVGNEQFF
TRBJ2-2	TRBV7-9	-	TRBD2	TGTGCCAGCAGCGCAGCACCGGGACTAGCGGGGGGGCCCGCCGGGGAGCTGTTTTTT	CASSAAPGLAGGPAGELFF
TRBJ2-1	TRBV9	-	TRBD2	TGTGCCAGCAGCGTAGCACCTCTAGCGGGAGGGGACAATGAGCAGTTCTTC	CASSVAPLAGGDNEQFF
TRBJ2-5	TRBV11-2	-	-	TGTGCCAGCAGCTTGGAGGGGAAAGAGACCCAGTACTTC	CASSLEGKETQYF
TRBJ2-1	TRBV5-1	-	TRBD2	TGCGCCAGCAGCCCACTAGCGGGTAGCGGGAGTCGGAATGAGCAGTTCTTC	CASSPLAGSGSRNEQFF
TRBJ2-7	TRBV6-5	-	TRBD2	TGTGCCAGCAGTTACTCGATTAGCGGGAGCTACGAGCAGTACTTC	CASSYSISGSYEQYF
TRBJ1-1	TRBV6-5	-	-	TGTGCCAGCAGTCCCGGGACATCCGCGGTCACTGAAGCTTTCTTT	CASSPGTSAVTEAFF
TRBJ2-3	TRBV19	-	TRBD2	TGTGCCAGTAGCCAACTAGCGGATACGCAGTATTTT	CASSQLADTQYF
TRBJ1-6	TRBV27	-	-	TGTGCCAGCAGTTTAGAAAGGCCCGGGACCTATAATTCACCCCTCCACTTT	CASSLERPGTYNSPLHF
TRBJ1-5	TRBV30	-	-	TGTGCCTGGAGGGTACCTTGGGGCCGCTTAATGGATCAGCCCCAGCATTTT	CAWRVPWGRLMDQPQHF
TRBJ1-6	TRBV21-1	-	-	TGTGCCAGCAGCAAAGAGGGGGTATCCAATTCACCCCTCCACTTT	CASSKEGVSNSPLHF
TRBJ1-5	TRBV30	-	-	TGTGCCTGGAGTCCCAGCGGTCGGGAGCCCCAGCATTTT	CAWSPSGREPQHF
TRBJ2-1	TRBV29-1	-	TRBD2	TGCAGCGTTGAAGATTTCGCGACTAGCGGGAACAATGAGCAGTTCTTC	CSVEDFATSGNNEQFF
TRBJ2-6	TRBV11-2	-	-	TGTGCCAGCAGCCCAAGGGGTAGCTCTGGGGCCAACGTCCTGACTTTC	CASSPRGSSGANVLTF
TRBJ1-4	TRBV2	-	-	TGTGCCAGCAGTGAACGGCAGGAACTGCGCTTGTTTTTT	CASSERQELRLFF
TRBJ2-7	TRBV28	-	TRBD2	TGTGCCAGCACCATAGCCGCCGGGACTAGTTGGCACGAGCAGTACTTC	CASTIAAGTSWHEQYF
TRBJ1-1	TRBV7-3	-	-	TGTGCCAGCAGCTTAAACACGTACACTGAAGCTTTCTTT	CASSLNTYTEAFF
TRBJ2-7	TRBV4-1	-	-	TGCGCCAGCAGCCCCGGAGACAGGCGCCCGACTGAGCAGTACTTC	CASSPGDRRPTEQYF
TRBJ2-5	TRBV3-1/TRBV3-2	-	-	TGTGCCAGCAGCCTGAGGTGGGAGGAGACCCAGTACTTC	CASSLRWEETQYF
TRBJ1-4	TRBV11-3	-	-	TGTGCCAGCAGCTCCCGGACTGCCTCTAATGAAAAACTGTTTTTT	CASSSRTASNEKLFF
TRBJ2-3	TRBV5-5	once	-	TGTGCCAGCAGCTCCGACTACGGGGGCACAGATACGCAGTATTTT	CASSSDYGGTDTQYF
TRBJ1-2	TRBV10-3	once	-	TGTGCCATCAGTGACTTACAGGCTAACTATGGCTACACCTTC	CAISDLQANYGYTF
TRBJ1-4	TRBV9	once	TRBD1	TGTGCCAGCAGCCCGTCCGGGACAGGGTACGAAAAACTGTTTTTT	CASSPSGTGYEKLFF
TRBJ2-5	TRBV20-1	-	-	TGCAGTGCTCGGACACGAGAGACCCAGTACTTC	CSARTRETQYF
TRBJ2-1	TRBV11-3	few	TRBD2	TGTGCCAGCAGCAGTAATAGCGGGGCTGGCAGTCACTACAATGAGCAGTTCTTC	CASSSNSGAGSHYNEQFF
TRBJ1-4	TRBV5-4	-	-	TGTGCCAGCGCTCAAGACAGCTATAATGAAAAACTGTTTTTT	CASAQDSYNEKLFF
TRBJ1-1	TRBV6-2/TRBV6-3	-	-	TGTGCCAGCAGTTACGGGAGGGTCGAAGCTTTCTTT	CASSYGRVEAFF
TRBJ1-1	TRBV7-2	-	-	TGTGCCAGCAGCTTAGAGCTGGTGAGGGCGAACACTGAAGCTTTCTTT	CASSLELVRANTEAFF
TRBJ1-1	TRBV28	-	-	TGTGCCAGCAGTTTCCCCGGAGGGCGGGAGGTAGGAGCTTTCTTT	CASSFPGGREVGAFF